This T cell receptor beta chain was recovered during a study of cytomegalovirus exposure and HLA in healthy donors. Study-level findings and limits: Later, an analysis found that TCR clusters from the first cohort tended to co-occur in the 110 or so validation repertoires.

This table comes from immunoSEQ multiplex PCR, and its TCRdb copy is limited to in-frame clones, with some not included. Of some 130,000 clones in the sample, about 80% are singletons; the top ten hold 25% to 30%. As to this clone: Its antigen is unknown.

This TCR came from a man aged 25-45 years in good health and CMV-seropositive. Sequences were obtained from PBMCs.

The CDR3 is CASSQAGTGNNEQFF. In nucleotides, the CDR3 is TGCGCCAGCAGCCAGGCCGGGACAGGCAACAATGAGCAGTTCTTC. The chain is built from TRBV4-1 and TRBJ2-1; 8 positions agree with TRBD1. CDR3 size: 15 residues. Germline CDR1 MGHRA, CDR2 YSYEKL. V was clipped by 3 bases and J by 5 bases; unmatched bases: 6.